This T cell receptor beta chain is from a study of cytomegalovirus exposure and HLA in healthy donors. Whole-study findings and limits: Other equally common chains were less clonally expanded than HLA-associated TCR beta chains, a later analysis showed.

The PCR had 60 Vbeta and 13 Jbeta primers. The repertoire was sequenced with immunoSEQ multiplex PCR; TCRdb's copy has only in-frame clones and lacks some. In total, the table holds 100,000 to 150,000 clones. CDR3 length: 14 amino acids. The trim removed 3 bases at V and 5 bases at J, leaving 6 bases unmatched. Germline assignment: CDR1 GTSNPN and CDR2 SVGIG (reference sequence). Remarks on this clone: Its antigen is not identified.

V gene TRBV30 combines with J gene TRBJ2-5, with 10 bases lining up with TRBD1. The source material was PBMCs. The sequence was obtained from a man aged 35 to 55 in good health and CMV-seronegative. The CDR3 spells CAWRETGGRETQYF. As DNA, the CDR3 is TGTGCCTGGAGGGAGACAGGGGGCAGGGAGACCCAGTACTTC. The full variable domain, rest sourced from reference TRBV30 and TRBJ2-5, is SQTIHQWPATLVQPVGSPLSLECTVEGTSNPNLYWYRQAAGRGLQLLFYSVGIGQISSEVPQNLSASRPQDRQFILSSKKLLLSDSGFYLCAWRETGGRETQYFGPGTRLLVL.